These T cell receptor beta chains were read from a single sample in a study of OX40 agonist ivuxolimab in advanced cancers. TCRdb keeps only in-frame clones here, not all; method: immunoSEQ multiplex PCR. The sample includes approximately 60,000 clones, 83% of them seen just once. The material sequenced was CD4+ or CD8+ T cells sorted from blood, taken in a trial of the OX40 agonist ivuxolimab. These TCRs come from an adult with an advanced solid tumor such as melanoma, head and neck, liver or kidney cancer. Each CDR3 is given with its conserved first and last residue. D genes are given only for firm matches. For some rows the clone size is stated as once, few or many, or as a class when expanded; others skip it.

V: TRBV6-4; size: .; D: .; J: TRBJ2-7; DNA: TGTGCCAGCAGGTACGAGCAGTACTTC; CDR3: CASRYEQYF
V: TRBV18; size: .; D: TRBD2; J: TRBJ2-7; DNA: TGTGCCAGCTCACCTCCAGCGGGAGGCTCCTACGAGCAGTACTTC; CDR3: CASSPPAGGSYEQYF
V: TRBV6-1; size: .; D: .; J: TRBJ1-6; DNA: TGTGCCAGCAGTGAGGCAGACGGACCCAATTCACCCCTCCACTTT; CDR3: CASSEADGPNSPLHF
V: TRBV7-3; size: .; D: .; J: TRBJ2-2; DNA: TGTGCCAGCAGCTTAGGGCAGGTGGCGAACACCGGGGAGCTGTTTTTT; CDR3: CASSLGQVANTGELFF
V: TRBV7-2; size: .; D: .; J: TRBJ2-3; DNA: TGTGCCAGCAGCTTTCCAGGACTTTCCACAGATACGCAGTATTTT; CDR3: CASSFPGLSTDTQYF
V: TRBV7-9; size: .; D: TRBD1; J: TRBJ2-3; DNA: TGTGCCAGCAGCTTATTGGGACAGGGGGCTGTAGATACGCAGTATTTT; CDR3: CASSLLGQGAVDTQYF
V: TRBV19; size: .; D: .; J: TRBJ1-5; DNA: TGTGCCAGTAGTTTCGGGGGAAGTCAGCCCCAGCATTTT; CDR3: CASSFGGSQPQHF
V: TRBV10-2; size: .; D: .; J: TRBJ2-2; DNA: TGCGCCAGCATTCGGATAGGGGACAACGGGGAGCTGTTTTTT; CDR3: CASIRIGDNGELFF
V: TRBV4-1; size: .; D: .; J: TRBJ2-3; DNA: TGCGCCAGCAGCCAAGACTGGACAGCCACAGATACGCAGTATTTT; CDR3: CASSQDWTATDTQYF
V: TRBV12-5; size: many; D: .; J: TRBJ2-7; DNA: TGTGCTAGTGGTCCACTGGGGAAGCCTTACGAGCAGTACTTC; CDR3: CASGPLGKPYEQYF
V: TRBV19; size: once; D: .; J: TRBJ1-3; DNA: TGTGCCAGTAATACCCCAGGGCTGAGCTCTGGAAACACCATATATTTT; CDR3: CASNTPGLSSGNTIYF
V: TRBV11-3; size: once; D: .; J: TRBJ1-1; DNA: TGTGCCAGCAGCTTGGGGGGGCCGGTGAACACTGAAGCTTTCTTT; CDR3: CASSLGGPVNTEAFF
V: TRBV10-3; size: .; D: .; J: TRBJ2-3; DNA: TGTGCCATCAGTGACGTCGGAGACACAGATACGCAGTATTTT; CDR3: CAISDVGDTDTQYF
V: TRBV7-3; size: few; D: TRBD2; J: TRBJ2-3; DNA: TGTGCCAGCAGTCTTAGCGGGAGCGGCACAGATACGCAGTATTTT; CDR3: CASSLSGSGTDTQYF
V: TRBV19; size: .; D: .; J: TRBJ1-6; DNA: TGTGCCAGTAGTATCTTCCACAGGGATTCACCCCTCCACTTT; CDR3: CASSIFHRDSPLHF
V: TRBV6-5; size: once; D: .; J: TRBJ1-6; DNA: TGTGCCAGCAGTGTGTCTAGATCCTATAATTCACCCCTCCACTTT; CDR3: CASSVSRSYNSPLHF
V: TRBV5-6; size: .; D: .; J: TRBJ2-3; DNA: TGTGCCAGCAGCTCCGGACGGTTCACAGATACGCAGTATTTT; CDR3: CASSSGRFTDTQYF
V: TRBV5-6; size: few; D: .; J: TRBJ2-1; DNA: TGTGCCAGCAGCTTGGAGGGTACGGATGAGCAGTTCTTC; CDR3: CASSLEGTDEQFF
V: TRBV6-6; size: .; D: .; J: TRBJ2-7; DNA: TGTGCCAGCAGTTACTCGGTGACGCTAAGCTCCTACGAGCAGTACTTC; CDR3: CASSYSVTLSSYEQYF
V: TRBV7-9; size: .; D: TRBD1; J: TRBJ1-1; DNA: TGTGCCAGCAGCTTCACAGCAGGGGGCAGGATGTTGAACACTGAAGCTTTCTTT; CDR3: CASSFTAGGRMLNTEAFF
V: TRBV27; size: .; D: TRBD2; J: TRBJ2-1; DNA: TGTGCCAGCAGAGAAAGCGGGAGGGCCTACAATGAGCAGTTCTTC; CDR3: CASRESGRAYNEQFF
V: TRBV5-5; size: .; D: .; J: TRBJ2-1; DNA: TGTGCCAGCAGCTTGTTGGGAGGCCGAGACAATGAGCAGTTCTTC; CDR3: CASSLLGGRDNEQFF
V: TRBV5-1; size: .; D: .; J: TRBJ1-4; DNA: TGCGCCAGCAGCTTGGGGTCGGGGGTTAATGAAAAACTGTTTTTT; CDR3: CASSLGSGVNEKLFF
V: TRBV18; size: few; D: TRBD1; J: TRBJ2-5; DNA: TGTGCCAGCTCTCCGGGGACAGGGGGCGCCGGGACCCAGTACTTC; CDR3: CASSPGTGGAGTQYF
V: TRBV6-5; size: .; D: TRBD1; J: TRBJ2-7; DNA: TGTGCCAGCAGGTTGGGACAGTTCAACGAGCAGTACTTC; CDR3: CASRLGQFNEQYF
V: TRBV6-1; size: .; D: TRBD2; J: TRBJ2-7; DNA: TGTGCCAGCAGCTTTCGAGCGGGAAATTACGAGCAGTACTTC; CDR3: CASSFRAGNYEQYF
V: TRBV7-9; size: .; D: .; J: TRBJ1-4; DNA: TGTGCCAGCAGGAGGGGGACTCGAGAAAAACTGTTTTTT; CDR3: CASRRGTREKLFF
V: TRBV19; size: .; D: TRBD2; J: TRBJ2-1; DNA: TGTGCCAGTAGTATAGGGGGTAGCGGGAGTAATGAGCAGTTCTTC; CDR3: CASSIGGSGSNEQFF
V: TRBV2; size: .; D: .; J: TRBJ2-7; DNA: TGTGCCAGCAGTGTGGGGGAACCCAACTACGAGCAGTACTTC; CDR3: CASSVGEPNYEQYF
V: TRBV10-3; size: .; D: .; J: TRBJ2-7; DNA: TGTGCCATCAGCGCGAAACCGGGCCCACCCTCCTACGAGCAGTACTTC; CDR3: CAISAKPGPPSYEQYF
V: TRBV7-6; size: .; D: TRBD1; J: TRBJ1-3; DNA: TGTGCCAGCAGCTTAGGGACAGGGGGCTCTGGAAACACCATATATTTT; CDR3: CASSLGTGGSGNTIYF
V: TRBV12-5; size: .; D: .; J: TRBJ2-3; DNA: TGTGCTAGTGGGGGCGGGACTGGCACAGATACGCAGTATTTT; CDR3: CASGGGTGTDTQYF
V: TRBV7-9; size: .; D: TRBD1; J: TRBJ1-5; DNA: TGTGCCAGCAGCTTAAACAGGGGAGTGGCGGAGGCCCAGCATTTT; CDR3: CASSLNRGVAEAQHF
V: TRBV7-2; size: .; D: .; J: TRBJ2-1; DNA: TGTGCCAGCAGCCTTTTCGGGGGCGAGCAGTTCTTC; CDR3: CASSLFGGEQFF
V: TRBV11-2; size: once; D: TRBD2; J: TRBJ2-2; DNA: TGTGCCAGCAGCTTAGCGGGACTAGCGGGAGCCGGGGAGCTGTTTTTT; CDR3: CASSLAGLAGAGELFF
V: TRBV20-1; size: .; D: .; J: TRBJ2-5; DNA: TGCAGTGTGTCTGATCGGGAGACCCAGTACTTC; CDR3: CSVSDRETQYF
V: TRBV27; size: .; D: TRBD1; J: TRBJ2-7; DNA: TGTGCCAGCTCCGGGACAGGAGATACCCTGTGGTACGAGCAGTACTTC; CDR3: CASSGTGDTLWYEQYF
V: TRBV2; size: few; D: TRBD2; J: TRBJ2-7; DNA: TGTGCCAGCAAGACTAGCGGGAAAGAGCAGTACTTC; CDR3: CASKTSGKEQYF
V: TRBV30; size: .; D: TRBD1; J: TRBJ2-7; DNA: TGTGCCTGGCTGGACAGGGGGAGATACGAGCAGTACTTC; CDR3: CAWLDRGRYEQYF
V: TRBV18; size: .; D: TRBD2; J: TRBJ2-3; DNA: TGTGCCAGCTCCCCCGCGGGGGGGATGAAAGATACGCAGTATTTT; CDR3: CASSPAGGMKDTQYF
V: TRBV28; size: .; D: .; J: TRBJ1-1; DNA: TGTGCCAGCAGTTTAGGATTGACTGAAGCTTTCTTT; CDR3: CASSLGLTEAFF
V: TRBV7-9; size: once; D: .; J: TRBJ2-6; DNA: TGTGCCAGCAGCTTAGAGGTCCCCTCTGGGGCCAACGTCCTGACTTTC; CDR3: CASSLEVPSGANVLTF
V: TRBV6-6; size: .; D: .; J: TRBJ1-4; DNA: TGTGCCAGCAGTTACCGGAGGGAACAAGCGGAAAAACTGTTTTTT; CDR3: CASSYRREQAEKLFF
V: TRBV18; size: .; D: .; J: TRBJ2-1; DNA: TGTGCCAGCTCACCACCGGTTCTCCGGGGGAGTCCTTACAATGAGCAGTTCTTC; CDR3: CASSPPVLRGSPYNEQFF
V: TRBV30; size: .; D: .; J: TRBJ1-2; DNA: TGTGCCTGGAGTGACCCGCAGGGGCATTATGGCTACACCTTC; CDR3: CAWSDPQGHYGYTF
V: TRBV28; size: few; D: .; J: TRBJ2-5; DNA: TGTGCCAGCAGTTTATTCAGTAGCGAGACCCAGTACTTC; CDR3: CASSLFSSETQYF
V: TRBV5-1; size: .; D: .; J: TRBJ1-1; DNA: TGCGCCAGCAGCTTGGTTCCTGGCCGAACAGGTTCTTCCTTGAACACTGAAGCTTTCTTT; CDR3: CASSLVPGRTGSSLNTEAFF
V: TRBV28; size: .; D: TRBD1; J: TRBJ1-5; DNA: TGTGCCAGCAGGGCCACAGGGGGTAGCAATCAGCCCCAGCATTTT; CDR3: CASRATGGSNQPQHF
V: TRBV6-1; size: .; D: .; J: TRBJ1-5; DNA: TGTGCCAGCATGGAGGGTAGCTATCAGCCCCAGCATTTT; CDR3: CASMEGSYQPQHF
V: TRBV6-5; size: .; D: .; J: TRBJ2-7; DNA: TGTGCCAGCAGACCCATGGGGGCGCGAGGCGAGCAGTACTTC; CDR3: CASRPMGARGEQYF
V: TRBV10-2; size: .; D: .; J: TRBJ2-1; DNA: TGCGCCAGCAAATACAATGAGCAGTTCTTC; CDR3: CASKYNEQFF
V: TRBV28; size: .; D: .; J: TRBJ1-5; DNA: TGTGCCAGCAGTTTCCCTCTCAGAACAGTGCCGCCCCAGCATTTT; CDR3: CASSFPLRTVPPQHF
V: TRBV4-1; size: few; D: .; J: TRBJ2-3; DNA: TGCGCCAGCAGCAGTAGGGATACTAGCACAGATACGCAGTATTTT; CDR3: CASSSRDTSTDTQYF
V: TRBV7-8; size: few; D: .; J: TRBJ1-5; DNA: TGTGCCAGCAGCTATCCAGGACAGCCCCAGCATTTT; CDR3: CASSYPGQPQHF
V: TRBV9; size: .; D: .; J: TRBJ1-2; DNA: TGTGCCAGCAGCGCCGGTCCTACCCAAGGCTACACCTTC; CDR3: CASSAGPTQGYTF
V: TRBV5-1; size: few; D: .; J: TRBJ2-1; DNA: TGCGCCAGCAGCTGGGACAGCGGGAGCATTGGTGAGCAGTTCTTC; CDR3: CASSWDSGSIGEQFF
V: TRBV6-6; size: .; D: TRBD2; J: TRBJ2-7; DNA: TGTGCCAGCAGCCAATTAACGGCTAGCGGGGACTACGAGCAGTACTTC; CDR3: CASSQLTASGDYEQYF
V: TRBV25-1; size: .; D: .; J: TRBJ1-4; DNA: TGTGCCAGCAGGCAGGGGAATGAAAAACTGTTTTTT; CDR3: CASRQGNEKLFF